This record covers a single T cell receptor (beta chain). Antigen unknown. The PCR ran on 60 Vbeta and 13 Jbeta primers. Assay: immunoSEQ multiplex PCR; the TCRdb copy retains only in-frame clones and omits some. In the table there are about 100,000 clones, under 80% of which are singletons. The data were taken from a study of cytomegalovirus exposure and HLA in healthy donors. Overall study results and limits: Reported results showed that the classifier diagnosed cytomegalovirus status with high specificity and sensitivity. HLA alleles were associated with 18,000 or so TCR beta sequences in a later analysis at 0.05 false discovery rate.

Donors in the study were healthy people who gave bone marrow. This CDR3 spans 17 amino acids. Per the germline V gene, CDR1 is LGHNA and CDR2 is YSLEER. J was trimmed by 2 bases and V by 0 bases; bases with no gene match: 7. The source is a woman under 30 in good health and CMV-seropositive. Material: PBMCs. The rearrangement joins TRBV4-3 to TRBJ2-7; 10 bases are a match to TRBD2. The CDR3 is CASSQDPPAGGPYEQYF. As DNA, the CDR3 is TGCGCCAGCAGCCAAGATCCCCCAGCGGGAGGGCCCTACGAGCAGTACTTC.